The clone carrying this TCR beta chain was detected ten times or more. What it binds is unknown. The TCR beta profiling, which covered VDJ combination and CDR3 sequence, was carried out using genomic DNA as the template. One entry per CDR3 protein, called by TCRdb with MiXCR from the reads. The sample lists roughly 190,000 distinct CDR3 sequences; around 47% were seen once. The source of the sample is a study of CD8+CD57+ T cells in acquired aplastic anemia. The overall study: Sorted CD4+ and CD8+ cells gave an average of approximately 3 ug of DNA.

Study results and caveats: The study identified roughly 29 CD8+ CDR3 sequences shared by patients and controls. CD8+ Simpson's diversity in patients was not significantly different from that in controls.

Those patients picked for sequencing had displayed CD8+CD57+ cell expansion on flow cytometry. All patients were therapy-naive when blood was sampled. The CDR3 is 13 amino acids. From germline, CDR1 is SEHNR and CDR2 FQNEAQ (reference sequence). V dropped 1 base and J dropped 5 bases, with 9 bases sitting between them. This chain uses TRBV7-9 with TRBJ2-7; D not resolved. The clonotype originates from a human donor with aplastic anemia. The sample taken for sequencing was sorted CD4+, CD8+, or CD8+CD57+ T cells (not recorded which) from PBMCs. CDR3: CASSLVPQDEQYF. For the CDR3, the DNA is TGTGCCAGCAGCTTAGTTCCTCAGGACGAGCAGTACTTC. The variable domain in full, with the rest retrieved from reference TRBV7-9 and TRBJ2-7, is DTGVSQNPRHKITKRGQNVTFRCDPISEHNRLYWYRQTLGQGPEFLTYFQNEAQLEKSRLLSDRFSAERPKGSFSTLEIQRTEQGDSAMYLCASSLVPQDEQYFGPGTRLTVT.